Given below is one TCR beta chain in context. The CDR3 is made up of 14 amino acids. Trimming removed 5 bases from V and 2 bases from J, with 12 bases in between. Germline V CDR1 and CDR2: SGHVS, FQNEAQ. The source of the sample is a study of cytomegalovirus exposure and HLA in healthy donors. Measured with immunoSEQ multiplex PCR; TCRdb has only the in-frame clones, and not every one. The repertoire includes some 110,000 clones, 70% to 90% of them detected once, and approximately 4.5% sits in the top ten. The specimen sequenced was PBMCs. This receptor was obtained from a man younger than 30 in good health and CMV-seropositive. This sequence joins TRBV7-8 and TRBJ1-1, with a possible D match to TRBD1 (6 bases). Written as DNA, the CDR3 is TGTGCCAGCAGCAAACTGACAGGTAACACTGAAGCTTTCTTT. Its translation is CASSKLTGNTEAFF.